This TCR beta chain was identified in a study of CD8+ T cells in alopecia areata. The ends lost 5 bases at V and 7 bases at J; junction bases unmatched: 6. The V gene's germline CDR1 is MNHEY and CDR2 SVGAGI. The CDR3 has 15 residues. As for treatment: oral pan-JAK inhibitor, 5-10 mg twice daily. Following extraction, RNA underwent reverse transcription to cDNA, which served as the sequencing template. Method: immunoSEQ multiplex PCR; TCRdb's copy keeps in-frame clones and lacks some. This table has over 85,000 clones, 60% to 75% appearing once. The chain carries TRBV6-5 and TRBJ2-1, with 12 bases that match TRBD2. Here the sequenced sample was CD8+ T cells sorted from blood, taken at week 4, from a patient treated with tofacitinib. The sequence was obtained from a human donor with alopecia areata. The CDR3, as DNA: TGTGCCAGCAGTGTTCTAGCGGGAGGGAGAAATGAGCAGTTCTTC. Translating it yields CASSVLAGGRNEQFF.